The 26 T cell receptor beta chains given below trace back to one sample, sequenced in a study of control samples from healthy donors and cancer patients. Data came from immunoSEQ multiplex PCR; TCRdb stores just in-frame clones and leaves some out. The sample contains roughly 120,000 clones, just under 95% of which appear only once. The sample was blood. The receptor set was obtained from a man aged 25 to 40 in good health.

DNA for the CDR3: TGTGCCAGTAGTATGGGAGGGTACGACAATCAGCCCCAGCATTTT. Protein product: CASSMGGYDNQPQHF. The chain couples TRBV19 to TRBJ1-5, with D unclear. Deletions cut 3 bases from V and 3 bases from J, with 12 bases between. CDR3 length equals 15 residues. In germline, CDR1 is LNHDA, CDR2 SQIVND (reference sequence). The complete variable domain, with remaining parts taken from reference TRBV19 and TRBJ1-5, reads DGGITQSPKYLFRKEGQNVTLSCEQNLNHDAMYWYRQDPGQGLRLIYYSQIVNDFQKGDIAEGYSVSREKKESFPLTVTSAQKNPTAFYLCASSMGGYDNQPQHFGDGTRLSIL.

This sequence joins TRBV28 and TRBJ1-5, with D hard to call. Per the germline V gene, CDR1 is MDHEN and CDR2 is SYDVKM. The length of the CDR3 is 12 residues. V was trimmed by 9 bases and J by 6 bases, leaving 12 bases between them. CDR3 nucleotides: TGTGCCAGTTCCGAGGGTAGTCAGCCCCAGCATTTT. Its protein product is CASSEGSQPQHF. The full variable domain, with the rest looked up from reference TRBV28 and TRBJ1-5, is DVKVTQSSRYLVKRTGEKVFLECVQDMDHENMFWYRQDPGLGLRLIYFSYDVKMKEKGDIPEGYSVSREKKERFSLILESASTNQTSMYLCASSEGSQPQHFGDGTRLSIL.

The chain recombines TRBV19 with TRBJ2-3, with 10 positions matching TRBD2. This CDR3 has 20 amino acids. The V segment lost 8 bases and the J segment 0 bases; nucleotides outside the gene matches: 20. Germline values: CDR1 LNHDA, CDR2 SQIVND (reference sequence). The CDR3, as DNA: TGTGCCAGTGCGGGAGGAGGATTAGCGGGGGGACAGGTCAGCACAGATACGCAGTATTTT. Translation: CASAGGGLAGGQVSTDTQYF.

The chain has TRBV4-2 and TRBJ1-5, with D maybe TRBD1 (5 bases). Germline CDR1 reads LGHNA; CDR2 reads YNFKEQ. The ends were cut back, 3 bases at V and 6 bases at J, with 12 bases in the middle. This CDR3 comprises 14 residues. The CDR3 spells CASSHYRFGQPQHF. For the CDR3, the DNA is TGTGCCAGCAGCCATTACAGGTTTGGTCAGCCCCAGCATTTT.

V is TRBV19 and J is TRBJ1-2; 8 nucleotides agree with TRBD1. This CDR3 has 14 amino acids. V dropped 3 bases and J dropped 2; count of bases not matched to a gene: 2. CDR1 and CDR2 (germline): LNHDA, SQIVND (reference sequence). The CDR3 reads CASSIRGLNYGYTF. The CDR3 region has the DNA TGTGCCAGTAGTATCAGGGGGCTCAACTATGGCTACACCTTC.

The chain combines TRBV6-2 or TRBV6-3 with TRBJ1-5; 7 bases are a match to TRBD1. Trimming took 2 bases from V and 6 from J; bases not matched to a gene: 1. The CDR3 covers 13 residues. Germline V gives CDR1 MNHEY, CDR2 SVGEGT. As DNA, the CDR3 is TGTGCCAGCAGTTACGGACAGGCTCAGCCCCAGCATTTT. Amino acid sequence: CASSYGQAQPQHF.

The CDR3 bases are TGCGCCAGCAGCTTGGCCAGGGACCAGTATTTT. Residues: CASSLARDQYF. The V and J genes are TRBV5-1 and TRBJ2-3, with D perhaps being TRBD1 or TRBD2 (5 bases each). The length of the CDR3 is 11 residues. Trimming took off 0 bases at V and 12 bases at J, with 8 bases between the two ends. Per the germline V gene, CDR1 is SGHRS and CDR2 is YFSETQ.

The chain couples TRBV2 to TRBJ2-5, with D perhaps being TRBD1 or TRBD2 (5 bases each). CDR1 and CDR2 (germline): SNHLY, FYNNEI. The V gene lost 4 bases and the J gene lost 4 bases, with 19 bases spanning the gap. This CDR3 has 16 amino acids. The DNA of the CDR3 is TGTGCCAGCAGTGGTTTTACGGGGCTTCCAGGAGAGACCCAGTACTTC. The encoded protein is CASSGFTGLPGETQYF.

The rearrangement uses TRBV4-1 and TRBJ2-3; D remains unclear. V was clipped by 1 base and J by 0 bases, with 5 bases between them. Germline-derived CDR1 and CDR2 are MGHRA and YSYEKL. The CDR3 is 14 amino acids. Here the CDR3 DNA reads TGCGCCAGCAGCCAAGTCCACAGCACAGATACGCAGTATTTT. This gives the protein CASSQVHSTDTQYF.

This rearrangement joins TRBV7-2 to TRBJ1-5, with 8 positions matching TRBD1. Germline V gene sequence: CDR1 SGHTA, CDR2 FQGNSA. V trimming: 1 base; J trimming: 6 bases; junction bases outside the gene matches: 5. The CDR3 loop spans 15 amino acids. Here the CDR3 reads CASSLDWTGSQPQHF. CDR3 nucleotides: TGTGCCAGCAGCTTAGATTGGACAGGGAGTCAGCCCCAGCATTTT.

The chain uses TRBV19 and TRBJ1-5; 7 bases agree with TRBD1. Trimming cost V 5 bases and J 2 bases; bases outside gene matches: 6. The germline V gene has CDR1 LNHDA and CDR2 SQIVND (reference sequence). This CDR3 region has 15 residues. The CDR3 DNA is TGTGCCAGTAGTTCGACAGGGAATGGCAATCAGCCCCAGCATTTT. This encodes CASSSTGNGNQPQHF.

The rearrangement links TRBV28 to TRBJ1-3; D gene uncertain. Germline assignment: CDR1 MDHEN and CDR2 SYDVKM. V shed 10 bases and J shed 0 bases, with 13 bases lying between them. The length of the CDR3 is 14 residues. This CDR3 is CAIRFGSSGNTIYF. The CDR3 nucleotides are TGTGCCATCCGATTCGGAAGCTCTGGAAACACCATATATTTT. Together with reference TRBV28 and TRBJ1-3, the CDR3 gives the full variable domain: DVKVTQSSRYLVKRTGEKVFLECVQDMDHENMFWYRQDPGLGLRLIYFSYDVKMKEKGDIPEGYSVSREKKERFSLILESASTNQTSMYLCAIRFGSSGNTIYFGEGSWLTVV.

The chain joins TRBV19 to TRBJ1-5, with TRBD1 identical over 10 bases. The germline V gene encodes CDR1 LNHDA and CDR2 SQIVND (reference sequence). V gave up 2 bases and J gave up 5 bases; unmatched junction bases: 3. The CDR3 has 15 residues. The CDR3: CASSITGTGDQPQHF. CDR3 nucleotides: TGTGCCAGTAGTATAACTGGGACAGGGGATCAGCCCCAGCATTTT.

V and J are TRBV5-4 and TRBJ1-3, with D possibly being TRBD1 (6 bases). Germline CDR1 and CDR2: SGHNT and YYREEE (reference sequence). The length of the CDR3 is 14 residues. Between the trimmed V and J ends, which lost 0 bases and 4 bases, there was a span of 8 bases. CDR3 loop: CASSLAGAGNTIYF. DNA of the CDR3: TGTGCCAGCAGCTTGGCAGGGGCCGGAAACACCATATATTTT. The full variable domain, its missing parts supplied by reference TRBV5-4 and TRBJ1-3, is ETGVTQSPTHLIKTRGQQVTLRCSSQSGHNTVSWYQQALGQGPQFIFQYYREEENGRGNFPPRFSGLQFPNYSSELNVNALELDDSALYLCASSLAGAGNTIYFGEGSWLTVV.

This clone occurred many times. The chain has TRBV11-2 and TRBJ2-1; 10 nucleotides align to TRBD1. J was trimmed by 6 bases and V by 3 bases; bases with no gene match: 5. This CDR3 contains 15 residues. The germline V gene encodes CDR1 SGHAT and CDR2 FQNNGV. The CDR3 DNA reads as TGTGCCAGCAGCTTTGGACAGGGGGATGTCAATGAGCAGTTCTTC. It yields the protein CASSFGQGDVNEQFF.

This clone was recorded only once. The chain couples TRBV5-6 to TRBJ1-1; D gene ambiguous. Germline V CDR1 and CDR2: SGHDT, YYEEEE. The CDR3 is 15 residues long. V lost 3 bases and J 6 bases, leaving 18 bases between the germline ends. CDR3 residues: CASSSPREWSPEAFF. For the CDR3, the DNA is TGTGCCAGCAGCTCCCCCCGGGAGTGGAGCCCTGAAGCTTTCTTT.

The chain combines TRBV25-1 with TRBJ2-1; D unclear. This CDR3 has 14 residues. Germline V gene data show CDR1 as MGHDK and CDR2 as SYGVNS. The V end lost 0 bases, the J end lost 6 bases, and 9 bases lay between the germline ends. The DNA for the CDR3 is TGTGCCAGCAGTGAATATACAGATACCAATGAGCAGTTCTTC. This encodes CASSEYTDTNEQFF.

V is TRBV4-3 and J is TRBJ2-5, with TRBD2 identical over 8 bases. The CDR3 runs to 16 residues. With 4 bases clipped from V and 5 bases from J, the junction kept 12 bases outside the gene matches. Per germline, CDR1 LGHNA and CDR2 YSLEER. The CDR3 protein is CASSLYLGGAQETQYF. The CDR3 bases are TGCGCCAGCAGCCTTTACCTCGGGGGGGCCCAGGAGACCCAGTACTTC.

The chain couples TRBV7-9 to TRBJ1-4, with TRBD1 identical over 7 bases. CDR3 length: 14 residues. V lost 4 bases, J lost 8 bases, and 7 bases stayed unmatched. CDR1 and CDR2 from the germline V gene are SEHNR and FQNEAQ (reference sequence). CDR3 residues: CASSSGTVGEKLFF. CDR3 nucleotides: TGTGCCAGCAGCTCCGGGACAGTCGGGGAAAAACTGTTTTTT.

The rearrangement joins TRBV4-3 to TRBJ2-2, with a weak D call TRBD2 (6 bases). V was clipped by 0 bases and J by 5 bases, with 16 bases between them. The CDR3 length is 17 residues. CDR1 and CDR2 (germline): LGHNA, YSLEER. The CDR3 DNA sequence: TGCGCCAGCAGCCAAGATGAGGTCGGCGGGGAAACCGGGGAGCTGTTTTTT. It encodes CASSQDEVGGETGELFF.

CDR3 in DNA: TGCGCCAGCAGCCAAGATCGGAGTAGGGGGCTGGAGACCCAGTACTTC. Translation gives CASSQDRSRGLETQYF. The rearrangement uses TRBV4-3 and TRBJ2-5; 7 bases are shared with TRBD1. With 0 bases clipped from V and 5 bases from J, the junction kept 9 bases outside the gene matches. The germline V gene has CDR1 LGHNA and CDR2 YSLEER. The CDR3 length is 16 residues.

V and J are TRBV7-9 and TRBJ1-1; TRBD1 matches at 10 bases. V trimming: 5 bases; J trimming: 3 bases; junction bases outside the gene matches: 6. The CDR3 is 15 residues long. Germline V gene data show CDR1 as SEHNR and CDR2 as FQNEAQ (reference sequence). The CDR3 protein is CASSPRGQGYTEAFF. CDR3 sequence (DNA): TGTGCCAGCAGCCCAAGGGGACAGGGGTACACTGAAGCTTTCTTT.

The chain joins TRBV5-1 to TRBJ1-2; tentative D call: TRBD1 (5 bases). The CDR3 length is 14 residues. The V gene lost 4 bases and the J gene lost 4 bases, with 14 bases spanning the gap. Germline assignment: CDR1 SGHRS and CDR2 YFSETQ. The CDR3 spells CASSPRTQSYGYTF. CDR3 nucleotides: TGCGCCAGCAGCCCCCGGACACAAAGCTATGGCTACACCTTC.

This clone was counted a single time. The CDR3 spells CASSLGSVGELFF. DNA for the CDR3: TGTGCCAGCAGCTTAGGATCGGTTGGGGAGCTGTTTTTT. This rearrangement joins TRBV11-2 to TRBJ2-2; no clear D. The CDR3 length is 13 residues. Germline CDR1 and CDR2: SGHAT and FQNNGV. The V gene lost 1 base and the J gene lost 8 bases, with 8 bases spanning the gap.

The CDR3 protein is CASSPSLGVSRTEAFF. CDR3 in DNA: TGTGCCAGCAGCCCATCCCTCGGGGTGAGTAGGACTGAAGCTTTCTTT. J is TRBJ1-1 and V is TRBV5-4; D is unclear. The CDR3 consists of 16 residues. Germline CDR1 and CDR2: SGHNT and YYREEE (reference sequence). V was trimmed by 4 bases and J by 5 bases, leaving 21 bases between them.

The rearrangement uses TRBV7-9 and TRBJ1-2; a possible D gene is TRBD1 (6 bases). The CDR3 has 13 residues. Germline V gives CDR1 SEHNR, CDR2 FQNEAQ (reference sequence). Trimming removed 6 bases at V and 2 bases at J, with 10 bases between. The CDR3 sequence is CASRRGDNYGYTF. The DNA of the CDR3 is TGTGCCAGCAGGAGGGGGGACAACTATGGCTACACCTTC.